This TCR beta chain is from a study of blood T cell repertoires in COVID-19. The wider study: Donors in the United States, Italy and Spain gave samples during acute or convalescent COVID-19.

Sequencing was performed with immunoSEQ multiplex PCR; in TCRdb, only in-frame clones are kept and a portion is missing. The sample yields 200,000 to 250,000 clones, less than 90% seen once. CDR1 is SNHLY and CDR2 is FYNNEI in the germline V gene. V was clipped by 4 bases and J by 5 bases; unmatched bases: 2. The CDR3 extends over 14 amino acids. Sample: PBMCs or T cells enriched from blood (not recorded which). The sequence was obtained from a woman between 50 and 59 years old in a cohort exposed to, infected with or recovered from COVID-19 (not recorded which). This chain uses TRBV2 with TRBJ2-2; 9 nucleotides line up with TRBD1. The CDR3 spells CASSVGTGTGELFF. CDR3 DNA: TGTGCCAGCAGTGTGGGGACAGGGACCGGGGAGCTGTTTTTT.